This TCR beta chain was identified in a study of monozygotic twins with inflammatory bowel disease. The CDR3 covers 19 residues. The germline V gene has CDR1 SGHNT and CDR2 YYREEE (reference sequence). TCRdb reworked the 5' RACE reads into one entry per CDR3 protein, no DNA. The listing records over 110,000 distinct CDR3 sequences. This receptor was taken from a human donor with ulcerative colitis or Crohn's disease, or a healthy co-twin of an affected twin (not recorded which). Material: blood. V is TRBV5-4 and J is TRBJ2-3; the D call of TRBD2 rests on TCRdb alone, since no DNA is present to check it. The CDR3 spells CASSLVSQSLAGVTDTQYF. The full variable domain, its missing parts supplied by reference TRBV5-4 and TRBJ2-3, is ETGVTQSPTHLIKTRGQQVTLRCSSQSGHNTVSWYQQALGQGPQFIFQYYREEENGRGNFPPRFSGLQFPNYSSELNVNALELDDSALYLCASSLVSQSLAGVTDTQYFGPGTRLTVL.